Reported below is one TCR beta chain. The data derive from a study of blood T cell repertoires in COVID-19. Study context: Samples representing acute and convalescent COVID-19 were sourced from the United States, Italy and Spain. From T cells, B-cell-depleted T cells, or PBMCs came the material, which was cDNA or gDNA.

This CDR3 has 16 residues. Germline V CDR1 and CDR2: SGHKS, YYEKEE (reference sequence). V lost 3 bases and J lost 3; bases outside the gene matches: 8. Original handling: Nucleated cell number was recorded as an estimate derived from reference gene primer amplification. The table came from immunoSEQ multiplex PCR; TCRdb's copy has only in-frame clones and leaves some out. Clonal size and the V and J genes are those of that table, whereas D and trimming came from the DNA. This table holds 80,000 to 130,000 clones, about 89% found once. This clonotype originated in a man aged 55 to 69 with acute or convalescent COVID-19. Material for sequencing was peripheral blood. The chain carries TRBV5-5 and TRBJ2-1; 8 bases are shared with TRBD1. The CDR3 nucleotides read TGTGCCAGCAGCTCCCGCCAGGGGGCAAGCTACAATGAGCAGTTCTTC. Residues: CASSSRQGASYNEQFF.